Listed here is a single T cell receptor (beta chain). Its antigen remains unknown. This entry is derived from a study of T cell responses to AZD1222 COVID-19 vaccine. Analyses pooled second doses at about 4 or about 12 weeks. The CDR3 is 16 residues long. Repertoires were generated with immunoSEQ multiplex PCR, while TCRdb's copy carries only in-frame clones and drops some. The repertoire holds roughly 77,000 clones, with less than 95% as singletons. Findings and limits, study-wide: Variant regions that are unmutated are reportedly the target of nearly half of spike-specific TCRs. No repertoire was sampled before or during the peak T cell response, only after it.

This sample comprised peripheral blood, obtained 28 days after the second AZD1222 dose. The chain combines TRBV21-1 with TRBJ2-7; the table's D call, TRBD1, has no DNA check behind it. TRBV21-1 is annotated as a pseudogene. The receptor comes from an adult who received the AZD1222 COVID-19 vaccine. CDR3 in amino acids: CASSKGGLQGAHEQYF. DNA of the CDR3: TGTGCCAGCAGCAAAGGGGGCCTGCAGGGGGCCCACGAGCAGTACTTC.